This T cell receptor (beta chain) was found in a study of blood T cell repertoires in COVID-19 (TCRdb year 2020). As for the study more broadly: Collaborator samples came from the United States, Italy and Spain and covered acute and convalescent phases of COVID-19. The material from the prospective study consisted of cDNA or gDNA derived from T cells, B-cell-depleted T cells, or PBMCs. Deeply sampled blood TCRbeta repertoires from subjects exposed to, actively infected with, or recovered from COVID-19 were included in the dataset. The repertoires were made available in a free public database intended to serve as a resource for research on the immune response to SARS-CoV-2. The samples were drawn from two sources: the first 160 participants of the ongoing ImmuneRACE study, and some 1,300 subjects contributed by 6 global collaborators. Sample metadata almost always included a de-identified subject ID, COVID-19 status, age in years and sex. Where HLA class I and class II types were available, the types were taken from metadata supplied by the sample provider, not from assay-based typing. Points the paper makes about the study in general: The quantity of clinical and demographic metadata differed by source and by participant and was supplied without curation.

The immunoSEQ Assay, a bias-controlled multiplex PCR, was used to amplify TCRbeta CDR3 regions from genomic DNA. As for the original processing: The number of nucleated cells in each sample was estimated by amplification of reference gene primers within the assay. To quantify the absolute abundance of each unique TCRbeta CDR3 rearrangement, sequence reads were collapsed and filtered. For each sample, productive Simpson clonality was calculated by taking the square root of Simpson's diversity index across productive rearrangements. TCRdb stores this immuneACCESS table with in-frame sequences only. Part of the clones is absent; in the studies checked, under half of the shortfall reflects unresolved V genes, and no reason is known for the rest. V and J calls and clone size are given by that table; D and trimming were obtained from the DNA. This sample gives 87,000 or so clones in total; about nine tenths of them show up just once. About 5% of the sample comes from the top ten.

Cut back by 8 bases and 4 bases, the V and J ends lie 17 bases apart. The CDR3 numbers 14 residues from cysteine through phenylalanine. The DNA shown is the 42-base CDR3, in frame from base 1. The germline V gene provides CDR1 SNHLY and CDR2 FYNNEI. As for this clone: Which antigen it targets is not known. Nothing much larger sits one base from this clone, and base qualities are not available.

Each collaborating institution followed its own protocols to collect whole blood in K2EDTA tubes. For TCRbeta analysis, collaborators shipped samples as frozen whole blood, isolated PBMCs, or DNA extracted from either of those sample types. The clonotype originates from a woman over 75 with acute or convalescent COVID-19. Recombination joined TRBV2 with TRBJ1-1; the best D guess is TRBD1, with 5 bases matching. Sequencing input: peripheral blood. The nucleotide sequence is TGTGCCAGCGCCACAAGAACTACAGGCACTGAAGCTTTCTTT. It codes for CASATRTTGTEAFF.